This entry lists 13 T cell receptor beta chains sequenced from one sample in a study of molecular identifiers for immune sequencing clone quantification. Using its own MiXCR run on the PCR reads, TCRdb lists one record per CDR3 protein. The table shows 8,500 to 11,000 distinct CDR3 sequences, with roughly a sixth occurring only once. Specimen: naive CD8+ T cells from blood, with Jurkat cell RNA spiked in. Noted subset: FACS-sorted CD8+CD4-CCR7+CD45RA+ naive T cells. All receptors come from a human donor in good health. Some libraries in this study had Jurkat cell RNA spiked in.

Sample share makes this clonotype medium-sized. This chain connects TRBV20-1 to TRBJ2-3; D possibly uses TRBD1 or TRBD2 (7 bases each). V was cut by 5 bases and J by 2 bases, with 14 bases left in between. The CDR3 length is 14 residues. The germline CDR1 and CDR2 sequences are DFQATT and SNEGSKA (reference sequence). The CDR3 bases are TGCAGTGCTCGGGGGGACAGCTTCACAGATACGCAGTATTTT. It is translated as CSARGDSFTDTQYF.

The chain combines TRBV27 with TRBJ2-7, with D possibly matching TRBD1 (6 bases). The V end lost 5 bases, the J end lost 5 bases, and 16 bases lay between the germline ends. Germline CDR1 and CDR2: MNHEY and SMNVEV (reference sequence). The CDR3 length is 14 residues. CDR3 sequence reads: CASSPGTRGHEQYF. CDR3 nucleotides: TGTGCCAGCAGTCCCGGAACCAGGGGTCACGAGCAGTACTTC.

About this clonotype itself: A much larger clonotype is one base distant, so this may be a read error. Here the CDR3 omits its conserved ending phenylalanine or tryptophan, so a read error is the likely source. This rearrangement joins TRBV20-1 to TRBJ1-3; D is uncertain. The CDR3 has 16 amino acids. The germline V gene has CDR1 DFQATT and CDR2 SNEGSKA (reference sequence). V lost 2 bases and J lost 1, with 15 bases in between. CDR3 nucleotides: TGCAGTGCTAGATTTGGTGGGTTCGGGTCTGGAAACACCATATATTCT. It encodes CSARFGGFGSGNTIYS.

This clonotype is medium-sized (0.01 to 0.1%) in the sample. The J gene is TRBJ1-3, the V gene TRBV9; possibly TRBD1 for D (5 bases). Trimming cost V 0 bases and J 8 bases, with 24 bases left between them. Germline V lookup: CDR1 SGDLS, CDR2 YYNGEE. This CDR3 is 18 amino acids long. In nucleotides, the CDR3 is TGTGCCAGCAGCGTAGCGGTAGTTGGGGGTCGAGGGTCGGACACCATATATTTT. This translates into CASSVAVVGGRGSDTIYF.

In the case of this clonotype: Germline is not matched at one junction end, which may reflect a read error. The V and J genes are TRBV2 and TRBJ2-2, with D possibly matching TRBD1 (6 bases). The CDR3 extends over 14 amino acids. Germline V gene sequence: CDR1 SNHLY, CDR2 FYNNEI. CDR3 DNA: TGTGCCAGCGCCCTGGGGGCGAACACCGGGGAGCCGCTTTTT. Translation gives CASALGANTGEPLF.

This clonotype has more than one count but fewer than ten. The CDR3 nucleotides read TGTGCCAGTAGTATTAGCGGGGGCAGTTCCTACAATGAGCAGTTCTTC. Its protein product is CASSISGGSSYNEQFF. V usage is TRBV19 and J usage is TRBJ2-1; 9 bases fit TRBD2. Unmatched junction bases numbered 4, after V lost 3 bases and J lost 1 base. The CDR3 consists of 16 residues. Germline loops: CDR1 LNHDA, CDR2 SQIVND (reference sequence).

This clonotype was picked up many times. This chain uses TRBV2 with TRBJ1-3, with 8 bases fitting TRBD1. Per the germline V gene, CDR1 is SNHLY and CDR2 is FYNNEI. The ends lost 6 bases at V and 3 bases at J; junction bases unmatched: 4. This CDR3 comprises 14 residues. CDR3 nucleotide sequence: TGTGCCAGCAGGGAACAGGGGGTTGGAAACACCATATATTTT. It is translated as CASREQGVGNTIYF.

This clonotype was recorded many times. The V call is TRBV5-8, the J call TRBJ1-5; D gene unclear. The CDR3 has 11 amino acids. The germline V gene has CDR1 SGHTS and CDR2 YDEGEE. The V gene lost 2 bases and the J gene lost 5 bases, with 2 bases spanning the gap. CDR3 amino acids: CASSFYQPQHF. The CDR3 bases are TGTGCCAGCAGCTTCTATCAGCCCCAGCATTTT.

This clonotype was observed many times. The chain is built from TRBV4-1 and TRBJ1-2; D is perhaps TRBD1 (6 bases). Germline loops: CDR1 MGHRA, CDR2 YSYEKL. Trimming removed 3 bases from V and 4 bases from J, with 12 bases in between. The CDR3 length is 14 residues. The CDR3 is CASSHLDSFYGYTF. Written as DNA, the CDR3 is TGCGCCAGCAGCCATCTGGACAGTTTCTATGGCTACACCTTC.

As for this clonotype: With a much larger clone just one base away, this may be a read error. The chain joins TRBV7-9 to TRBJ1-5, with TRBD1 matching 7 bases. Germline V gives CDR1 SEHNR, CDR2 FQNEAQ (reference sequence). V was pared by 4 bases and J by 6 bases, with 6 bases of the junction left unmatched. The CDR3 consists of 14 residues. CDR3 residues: CASSSTGMGQPQHF. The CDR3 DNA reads TGTGCCAGCAGCTCGACAGGGATGGGTCAGCCCCAGCATTTT.

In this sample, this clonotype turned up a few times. Here the CDR3 DNA reads TGTGCCAGCAGACCTAACCCGCGGGGAGGTGAAAAACTGTTTTTT. This codes for CASRPNPRGGEKLFF. The J gene is TRBJ1-4, the V gene TRBV2; D call uncertain. CDR1 is SNHLY, CDR2 FYNNEI, per germline. The CDR3 spans 15 residues. Trimming pared 6 bases from V and 7 bases from J, leaving 18 bases between. The full variable domain, rest sourced from reference TRBV2 and TRBJ1-4, is EPEVTQTPSHQVTQMGQEVILRCVPISNHLYFYWYRQILGQKVEFLVSFYNNEISEKSEIFDDQFSVERPDGSNFTLKIRSTKLEDSAMYFCASRPNPRGGEKLFFGSGTQLSVL.

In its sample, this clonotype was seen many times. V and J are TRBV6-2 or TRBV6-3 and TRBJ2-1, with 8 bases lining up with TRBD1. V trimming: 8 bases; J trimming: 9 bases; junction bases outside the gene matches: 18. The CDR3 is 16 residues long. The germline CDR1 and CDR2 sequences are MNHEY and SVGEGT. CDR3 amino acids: CASHIAPGQGFSEQFF. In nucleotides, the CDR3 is TGTGCCAGCCACATTGCCCCTGGACAGGGATTTTCTGAGCAGTTCTTC.

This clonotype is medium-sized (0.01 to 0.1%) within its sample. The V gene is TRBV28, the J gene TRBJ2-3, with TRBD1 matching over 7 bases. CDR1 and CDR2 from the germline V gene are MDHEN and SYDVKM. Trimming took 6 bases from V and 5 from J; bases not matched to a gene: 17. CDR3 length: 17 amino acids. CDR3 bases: TGTGCCAGCAGCCAAATCACCGGGGACAGATGGGGAGATACGCAGTATTTT. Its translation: CASSQITGDRWGDTQYF.